This passage covers 8 T cell receptor beta chains from one sample sequenced in a study of shared clonotypes between healthy human individuals. Data came from immunoSEQ multiplex PCR; TCRdb stores just in-frame clones and leaves some out. The data contain about a million clones, about 80% of them singletons. The specimen sequenced was memory CD4+ T cells sorted from blood. The subset was: CD45RA-negative fraction. These receptors were obtained from a man aged 18-30 years in good health.

On this clone itself: Possible read error: a much larger clone is one base away. CDR3 sequence: CASSSRGGNEQFF. The CDR3, as DNA: TGTGCCAGCAGCTCCCGGGGAGGCAATGAGCAGTTCTTC. J is TRBJ2-1 and V is TRBV7-9, with D tentatively TRBD2 (6 bases). V was cut by 4 bases and J by 6 bases, with 10 bases left in between. The length of the CDR3 is 13 residues. CDR1 and CDR2 from the germline V gene are SEHNR and FQNEAQ (reference sequence). The full variable domain, rest sourced from reference TRBV7-9 and TRBJ2-1, is DTGVSQNPRHKITKRGQNVTFRCDPISEHNRLYWYRQTLGQGPEFLTYFQNEAQLEKSRLLSDRFSAERPKGSFSTLEIQRTEQGDSAMYLCASSSRGGNEQFFGPGTRLTVL.

The chain carries TRBV4-1 and TRBJ2-7; D is perhaps TRBD1 (6 bases). The CDR3 has 16 residues. V gave up 0 bases and J gave up 3 bases, with 15 bases separating them. Germline CDR1 is MGHRA and CDR2 is YSYEKL. The CDR3 DNA reads TGCGCCAGCAGCCAAGATTCCCTTTCGACAGGCTACGAGCAGTACTTC. This sequence encodes CASSQDSLSTGYEQYF.

The chain is built from TRBV30 and TRBJ2-5, with D perhaps TRBD1 (6 bases). This CDR3 region has 12 residues. The V end was cut by 5 bases, the J end by 2 bases, with 9 bases between. CDR1 and CDR2 from the germline V gene are GTSNPN and SVGIG (reference sequence). CDR3 bases: TGTGCCTGGGGGGGACATCAAGAGACCCAGTACTTC. This translates into CAWGGHQETQYF.

The sample holds many counts of this clone. The chain's CDR3 is CAWGIVNSPLHF. The DNA of the CDR3 is TGTGCCTGGGGGATAGTTAATTCACCCCTCCACTTT. The chain uses TRBV30 and TRBJ1-6; no clear D. CDR1 GTSNPN and CDR2 SVGIG come from the germline V gene (reference sequence). CDR3 length: 12 amino acids. V was trimmed by 5 bases and J by 6 bases, leaving 8 bases between them.

This chain links TRBV4-2 with TRBJ1-2; 9 positions agree with TRBD1. Germline CDR1 is LGHNA and CDR2 is YNFKEQ. Germline trimming cut 5 bases from V and 4 bases from J; bases unmatched to any gene: 8. This CDR3 contains 15 residues. The CDR3 loop is CASSAGTGTPYGYTF. The CDR3 region has the DNA TGTGCCAGCAGCGCCGGGACAGGGACACCCTATGGCTACACCTTC.

This clone occurred a few times. This chain links TRBV5-6 with TRBJ2-3; D not certain. The germline CDR1 and CDR2 sequences are SGHDT and YYEEEE. The CDR3 consists of 14 residues. V was clipped by 0 bases and J by 3 bases, with 8 bases between them. CDR3 in DNA: TGTGCCAGCAGCTTGGCCCTAGGTACAGATACGCAGTATTTT. Translating it yields CASSLALGTDTQYF.

Worth noting for this clone: The same CDR3 is also encoded by other DNA sequences in this sample. The chain recombines TRBV9 with TRBJ1-1; D unresolved. Germline CDR1 SGDLS, CDR2 YYNGEE. The CDR3 spans 13 residues. The V gene lost 0 bases and the J gene lost 1 base, with 4 bases spanning the gap. In DNA, the CDR3 is TGTGCCAGCAGCGTAGTTAGGAACACTGAAGCTTTCTTT. The encoded protein is CASSVVRNTEAFF.

V usage is TRBV7-8 and J usage is TRBJ2-2, with unresolved D. Deletions cut 5 bases from V and 6 bases from J, with 16 bases between. The CDR3 has 15 residues. Looked up from germline, CDR1 is SGHVS and CDR2 is FQNEAQ. The CDR3 DNA reads TGTGCCAGCAGCCTTCTGGACGTCGCGGCCGGGGAGCTGTTTTTT. As protein: CASSLLDVAAGELFF.